The 24 T cell receptor beta chains given below trace back to one sample, sequenced in a study of shared clonotypes between healthy human individuals. Generated by immunoSEQ multiplex PCR, the TCRdb table keeps only in-frame clones and is missing some. The table has 450,000 to 550,000 clones, approximately 79% seen once. Sequencing was performed on PBMCs. These receptors were taken from a woman in her thirties or forties in good health. Some clones in this sample may be carry-over from other donors' samples.

This chain joins TRBV4-1 and TRBJ2-3; no reliable D call. The V end was cut by 2 bases, the J end by 0 bases, with 9 bases between. CDR1 MGHRA and CDR2 YSYEKL come from the germline V gene. This CDR3 has 15 amino acids. CDR3 coding DNA: TGCGCCAGCAGCCAAATCTTTACTAGCACAGATACGCAGTATTTT. Translating it yields CASSQIFTSTDTQYF.

Here the CDR3 DNA reads TGTGCCTGGACAAGGGGGGACACTGAAGCTTTCTTT. It specifies CAWTRGDTEAFF. J is TRBJ1-1 and V is TRBV30; perhaps TRBD1 as D (6 bases). There are 12 residues in the CDR3. CDR1 GTSNPN and CDR2 SVGIG come from the germline V gene (reference sequence). V was trimmed by 4 bases and J by 3 bases, leaving 9 bases between them.

This clone has ten or more counts. The CDR3: CASSLEQPQETQYF. CDR3 bases: TGCGCCAGCAGCTTGGAACAGCCTCAAGAGACCCAGTACTTC. The chain uses TRBV5-1 and TRBJ2-5, with unresolved D. Trimming stripped 0 bases from V and 2 bases from J, with 8 bases between. This CDR3 has 14 amino acids. The germline gives CDR1 SGHRS, CDR2 YFSETQ.

The chain uses TRBV5-1 and TRBJ1-2, with D unresolved. Trimming stripped 0 bases from V and 4 bases from J, with 10 bases between. The CDR3 covers 14 residues. In germline, CDR1 is SGHRS, CDR2 YFSETQ. Here the CDR3 reads CASSLDPGGYGYTF. The CDR3 nucleotides read TGCGCCAGCAGCTTGGATCCGGGAGGCTATGGCTACACCTTC. Together with reference TRBV5-1 and TRBJ1-2, the CDR3 gives the full variable domain: KAGVTQTPRYLIKTRGQQVTLSCSPISGHRSVSWYQQTPGQGLQFLFEYFSETQRNKGNFPGRFSGRQFSNSRSEMNVSTLELGDSALYLCASSLDPGGYGYTFGSGTRLTVV.

This clone was observed once. Other nucleotide sequences from this sample produce the same CDR3. This chain joins TRBV14 and TRBJ1-2; D might be TRBD1 (5 bases). The CDR3 length is 13 residues. Trimming shortened V by 1 base and J by 5 bases, and 8 bases separated the two germline ends. Germline V gene lookup returns CDR1 SGHDN and CDR2 FVKESK. The CDR3 DNA reads as TGTGCCAGCAGCCAAGGACAGCAGTATGGCTACACCTTC. Protein product: CASSQGQQYGYTF.

This clone has a single count. This rearrangement joins TRBV9 to TRBJ2-7, with TRBD1 as a possible D gene (5 bases). V dropped 3 bases and J dropped 5 bases, with 15 bases sitting between them. The CDR3 is 14 amino acids. The germline V gene encodes CDR1 SGDLS and CDR2 YYNGEE. CDR3 nucleotide sequence: TGTGCCAGCAGCGCGCAGGGTGATGAGGACGAGCAGTACTTC. It is translated as CASSAQGDEDEQYF.

The sample holds many counts of this clone. The same CDR3 is also encoded by other DNA sequences in this sample. The J gene is TRBJ2-7, the V gene TRBV19; TRBD2 is a possible D gene (6 bases). The CDR3 length is 11 residues. Trimming stripped 8 bases from V and 3 bases from J, with 8 bases between. Looked up from germline, CDR1 is LNHDA and CDR2 is SQIVND (reference sequence). The CDR3 nucleotides are TGTGCCAGTGACGGGGGCTACGAGCAGTACTTC. As protein: CASDGGYEQYF.

This clone was counted once. The chain combines TRBV27 with TRBJ2-5; no clear D. Germline CDR1 MNHEY, CDR2 SMNVEV (reference sequence). The CDR3 length is 13 residues. V lost 3 bases and J lost 5, with 10 bases in between. The CDR3 bases are TGTGCCAGCAGTTTCGGTCCGCTTGAGACCCAGTACTTC. Protein: CASSFGPLETQYF.

J is TRBJ1-2 and V is TRBV30, with D possibly being TRBD1 (5 bases). CDR1 is GTSNPN and CDR2 is SVGIG in the germline V gene (reference sequence). The V end was cut by 1 base, the J end by 3 bases, with 12 bases between. The CDR3 is made up of 14 amino acids. The CDR3 bases are TGTGCCTGGAGTGGTGGATGGGGGGACTATGGCTACACCTTC. Encoded protein: CAWSGGWGDYGYTF. The complete variable domain, with remaining parts taken from reference TRBV30 and TRBJ1-2, reads SQTIHQWPATLVQPVGSPLSLECTVEGTSNPNLYWYRQAAGRGLQLLFYSVGIGQISSEVPQNLSASRPQDRQFILSSKKLLLSDSGFYLCAWSGGWGDYGYTFGSGTRLTVV.

This clone was seen only a few times. The CDR3 reads CAITGQGFYEQYF. The CDR3 nucleotides are TGTGCCATCACGGGACAGGGTTTCTACGAGCAGTACTTC. V gene TRBV10-3 combines with J gene TRBJ2-7; 9 nucleotides agree with TRBD1. J lost 3 bases, V lost 7 bases, and 4 bases had no gene match. CDR1 and CDR2 from the germline V gene are ENHRY and SYGVKD. The CDR3 length is 13 residues.

Comment on this clone: The germline gene is not matched at one end of the junction; a read error may be the cause. Other DNA sequences in this sample translate to the same CDR3. This chain links TRBV7-7 with TRBJ2-5; possibly TRBD1 for D (6 bases). The CDR3 runs to 13 residues. From germline, CDR1 is SSHAT and CDR2 FNYEAQ (reference sequence). CDR3 amino acids: CASSPDRQETQYF. CDR3 DNA: TGTGCTAGCAGCCCCGACAGGCAAGAGACCCAGTACTTC.

There are many counts of this clone. The chain recombines TRBV29-1 with TRBJ1-1; D is undetermined. Germline lookup yields CDR1 SQVTM and CDR2 ANQGSEA. This CDR3 has 12 residues. With 4 bases removed from V and 0 bases from J, the gap between germline ends came to 6 bases. The CDR3 region is CSVGQMNTEAFF. Here the CDR3 DNA reads TGCAGCGTTGGACAAATGAACACTGAAGCTTTCTTT.

The chain combines TRBV6-6 with TRBJ1-5; no definite D call. The CDR3 has 16 amino acids. V lost 0 bases and J 1 base, leaving 10 bases between the germline ends. The germline CDR1 and CDR2 sequences are MNHNY and SVGAGI (reference sequence). The DNA of the CDR3 is TGTGCCAGCAGTTACTCGTCCGTGGGGAGCAATCAGCCCCAGCATTTT. Translated: CASSYSSVGSNQPQHF.

J is TRBJ2-7 and V is TRBV11-2; 8 bases line up with TRBD1. CDR3 length: 14 residues. The V gene's germline CDR1 is SGHAT and CDR2 FQNNGV. V shed 6 bases and J 6 bases; nucleotides not matched to a gene: 10. The CDR3 region is CASSSHPGQGEQYF. The CDR3 nucleotides read TGTGCCAGCAGTTCACACCCCGGACAGGGCGAGCAGTACTTC.

The V gene is TRBV30, the J gene TRBJ2-5; the match to TRBD2 covers 11 bases. This CDR3 region has 16 residues. CDR1 is GTSNPN and CDR2 is SVGIG in the germline V gene (reference sequence). The J segment lost 5 bases and the V segment lost 3 bases, leaving 11 bases of the junction unmatched. The CDR3 loop is CAWRKIAGGNRETQYF. DNA of the CDR3: TGTGCCTGGAGAAAAATAGCGGGGGGGAATCGGGAGACCCAGTACTTC.

V and J are TRBV9 and TRBJ1-2; tentatively, D is TRBD1 (5 bases). V lost 0 bases and J 10 bases, leaving 16 bases between the germline ends. Germline V CDR1 and CDR2: SGDLS, YYNGEE. The CDR3 contains 14 residues. The CDR3 DNA sequence: TGTGCCAGCAGCGTAGAGCCGACAGCTTTTAACTACACCTTC. Protein: CASSVEPTAFNYTF.

This rearrangement joins TRBV27 to TRBJ2-2; 7 bases are shared with TRBD2. The CDR3 runs 15 residues. The V gene's germline CDR1 is MNHEY and CDR2 SMNVEV (reference sequence). The trim removed 8 bases at V and 5 bases at J, leaving 11 bases unmatched. CDR3 in amino acids: CASCSSWGGTGELFF. The CDR3 DNA reads TGTGCCAGCTGCTCTTCGTGGGGGGGAACCGGGGAGCTGTTTTTT.

This chain links TRBV4-3 with TRBJ2-7; weak D call: TRBD1 (5 bases). The germline V gene has CDR1 LGHNA and CDR2 YSLEER. The CDR3 covers 15 residues. The germline V and J ends were trimmed by 0 bases and 6 bases, with 15 bases remaining between them. This CDR3 is CASSQDSGFAREQYF. CDR3 sequence (DNA): TGCGCCAGCAGCCAAGACTCAGGGTTTGCGCGCGAGCAGTACTTC.

V is TRBV15 and J is TRBJ1-4; D is ambiguous. The CDR3 extends over 14 amino acids. Germline loops: CDR1 LNHNV, CDR2 YYDKDF (reference sequence). Trimming cost V 5 bases and J 2 bases, with 9 bases left between them. For the CDR3, the DNA is TGTGCCACCAGCCAGGTTCGGACTAATGAAAAACTGTTTTTT. Translating it yields CATSQVRTNEKLFF.

The chain links TRBV5-1 to TRBJ1-2; 12 bases map to TRBD1. V gave up 0 bases and J gave up 4 bases; unmatched junction bases: 7. CDR1 is SGHRS and CDR2 is YFSETQ in the germline V gene. CDR3 length: 17 residues. Here the CDR3 reads CASSLEGTGGEGYGYTF. CDR3 in DNA: TGCGCCAGCAGCTTGGAGGGGACAGGGGGCGAGGGCTATGGCTACACCTTC.

The chain has TRBV19 and TRBJ1-2; 9 bases fit TRBD1. CDR1 and CDR2 (germline): LNHDA, SQIVND (reference sequence). V gave up 5 bases and J gave up 3 bases; unmatched junction bases: 13. CDR3 length equals 17 residues. CDR3 region: CASSPRTGALTYYGYTF. Here the CDR3 DNA reads TGTGCCAGTAGTCCAAGGACAGGGGCCCTCACCTACTATGGCTACACCTTC.

This clone was recorded only once. The V gene is TRBV6-6, the J gene TRBJ2-5, with 12 bases fitting TRBD1. Germline lookup yields CDR1 MNHNY and CDR2 SVGAGI (reference sequence). J gave up 5 bases and V 5 bases, and 6 bases lay outside the gene matches. This CDR3 contains 15 residues. CDR3 region: CASSNRDRGRETQYF. CDR3 in DNA: TGTGCCAGCAGTAACCGGGACAGGGGGCGGGAGACCCAGTACTTC.

The chain recombines TRBV5-6 with TRBJ2-5, with 8 bases matching TRBD1. CDR1 is SGHDT and CDR2 is YYEEEE in the germline V gene. The J segment lost 5 bases and the V segment lost 4 bases, leaving 10 bases of the junction unmatched. The CDR3 is made up of 15 amino acids. CDR3 sequence reads: CASSATTGAGETQYF. CDR3 nucleotides: TGTGCCAGCAGCGCTACGACAGGGGCAGGCGAGACCCAGTACTTC. Looking up the rest from reference TRBV5-6 and TRBJ2-5 gives the full variable domain: DAGVTQSPTHLIKTRGQQVTLRCSPKSGHDTVSWYQQALGQGPQFIFQYYEEEERQRGNFPDRFSGHQFPNYSSELNVNALLLGDSALYLCASSATTGAGETQYFGPGTRLLVL.

Comments on this clone: One base away lies a much larger clone, so this may be a sequencing read error. The sample contains more than one DNA sequence encoding this CDR3. The chain joins TRBV4-3 to TRBJ1-4; D not resolved. Germline V gene data show CDR1 as LGHNA and CDR2 as YSLEER. The CDR3 has 13 residues. The CDR3 DNA reads as TGCGCTAGCAGCCAAGATAGTGGTGAAAAACTGTTTTTT. This gives the protein CASSQDSGEKLFF.